Within the sample, the clone carrying this T cell receptor (beta chain) is medium-sized. Indicated treatment: randomized to nivolumab then ipilimumab (arm A) or the reverse (arm B). The germline V gene has CDR1 SGDLS and CDR2 YYNGEE. The CDR3 extends over 13 amino acids. Trimming stripped 0 bases from V and 6 bases from J, with 6 bases between. This record comes from a study of sequential checkpoint blockade in melanoma. Study-wide background: DNA from over 80 pretreatment tumor samples underwent TCRβ immunosequencing.

Assay: immunoSEQ multiplex PCR; the TCRdb copy retains only in-frame clones and omits some. The sample yields fewer than 5,500 clones, more than 20% seen once. The origin of this receptor is a human donor with melanoma. The sequencing used tumor tissue (inferred from file names), collected from a patient given nivolumab and ipilimumab in sequence. The chain carries TRBV9 and TRBJ2-2; D gene ambiguous. CDR3 sequence reads: CASSVGGSGELFF. Written as DNA, the CDR3 is TGTGCCAGCAGCGTAGGAGGCTCCGGGGAGCTGTTTTTT.